The rows below give T cell receptor beta chains drawn from one sample of a study of T cell responses to AZD1222 COVID-19 vaccine. The protocol was immunoSEQ multiplex PCR, while the TCRdb copy is restricted to in-frame clones and leaves out a portion. The sample shows 180,000 or so clones, about 89% of them seen only once. This specimen was peripheral blood, taken 28 days after the second AZD1222 dose. These TCRs come from an adult who received the AZD1222 COVID-19 vaccine. Each CDR3 is given with its conserved first and last residue. A D gene is named only where the DNA matches it firmly. Some rows have no size entry. The others give once, few or many, or a class for an expanded clone.

j_gene | abundance | v_gene | d_gene | CDR3aa | CDR3nt
TRBJ1-3 | - | TRBV5-6 | TRBD1 | CASSAITGTGGSGNTIYF | TGTGCCAGCAGCGCGATTACTGGGACAGGGGGCTCTGGAAACACCATATATTTT
TRBJ2-6 | once | TRBV14 | - | CASSQRFRSSGANVLTF | TGTGCCAGCAGCCAAAGGTTCCGAAGCTCTGGGGCCAACGTCCTGACTTTC
TRBJ2-5 | - | TRBV19 | TRBD2 | CASSPGGPVETQYF | TGTGCCAGTAGTCCGGGAGGGCCGGTAGAGACCCAGTACTTC
TRBJ1-5 | - | TRBV18 | - | CASSPSNQPQHF | TGTGCCAGCTCACCCAGCAATCAGCCCCAGCATTTT
TRBJ2-3 | - | TRBV19 | TRBD1 | CASSILGTALGDTQYF | TGTGCCAGTAGTATACTGGGGACAGCGCTTGGGGATACGCAGTATTTT
TRBJ2-5 | - | TRBV2 | - | CASSEVRLKETQYF | TGTGCCAGCAGTGAAGTTCGTCTAAAAGAGACCCAGTACTTC
TRBJ2-6 | - | TRBV6-5 | - | CASSYTTLSGANVLTF | TGTGCCAGCAGTTACACGACCCTTTCTGGGGCCAACGTCCTGACTTTC
TRBJ2-2 | - | TRBV12-5 | - | CASGLVLGATGELFF | TGTGCTAGTGGTTTGGTACTGGGAGCGACCGGGGAGCTGTTTTTT
TRBJ2-2 | - | TRBV3-1/TRBV3-2 | - | CASSQGDRDTGELFF | TGTGCCAGCAGCCAAGGAGATAGGGACACCGGGGAGCTGTTTTTT
TRBJ1-2 | - | TRBV12-3/TRBV12-4 | - | CASSLAGAGGYTF | TGTGCCAGCAGTTTAGCGGGTGCGGGTGGCTACACCTTC
TRBJ2-3 | - | TRBV19 | - | CASSIREGFGDTQYF | TGTGCCAGTAGTATCCGGGAAGGGTTTGGCGATACGCAGTATTTT
TRBJ1-1 | - | TRBV29-1 | - | CSVRGRALTEAFF | TGCAGCGTTCGGGGGCGCGCATTAACTGAAGCTTTCTTT
TRBJ1-1 | - | TRBV18 | - | CASSNDRSGAFF | TGTGCCAGCTCAAATGACAGATCTGGGGCTTTCTTT
TRBJ1-6 | - | TRBV30 | - | CACLGGSYNSPLHF | TGTGCCTGCCTGGGGGGCTCCTATAATTCACCCCTCCACTTT
TRBJ2-7 | few | TRBV7-9 | - | CASSLDYSYEQYF | TGTGCCAGCAGCTTAGACTACTCCTACGAGCAGTACTTC
TRBJ2-1 | - | TRBV19 | TRBD2 | CASSPSGGSVFF | TGTGCCAGTAGCCCTAGCGGGGGTTCGGTGTTCTTC
TRBJ1-2 | - | TRBV6-5 | - | CASSTRNGYTF | TGTGCCAGCAGCACGCGGAATGGCTACACCTTC
TRBJ2-6 | once | TRBV6-1 | - | CASSGRTPPYGANVLTF | TGTGCCAGCAGTGGTCGGACACCTCCTTACGGGGCCAACGTCCTGACTTTC
TRBJ2-3 | - | TRBV10-3 | TRBD2 | CAISPGTSGHTQYF | TGTGCCATCAGCCCCGGGACTAGCGGGCATACGCAGTATTTT
TRBJ1-5 | - | TRBV30 | - | CAWGAGSNQPQHF | TGTGCCTGGGGCGCAGGAAGCAATCAGCCCCAGCATTTT
TRBJ1-5 | - | TRBV18 | - | CASSDSYRGNQPQHF | TGTGCCAGCTCAGATAGCTACAGGGGCAATCAGCCCCAGCATTTT
TRBJ2-7 | - | TRBV6-2/TRBV6-3 | - | CASSYAGVISYEQYF | TGTGCCAGCAGTTATGCGGGCGTTATCTCCTACGAGCAGTACTTC
TRBJ2-1 | once | TRBV2 | TRBD2 | CASRPTSGIHEQFF | TGTGCCAGCAGACCGACTAGCGGGATCCATGAGCAGTTCTTC
TRBJ1-1 | - | TRBV5-5 | - | CASSLDSRGPNTEAFF | TGTGCCAGCAGCTTGGATAGTCGGGGACCGAACACTGAAGCTTTCTTT
TRBJ2-1 | - | TRBV7-3 | - | CASSPAQGPYNEQFF | TGTGCCAGCAGTCCCGCGCAGGGTCCCTACAATGAGCAGTTCTTC
TRBJ1-4 | - | TRBV18 | - | CASSRGGTNEKLFF | TGTGCCAGCTCTAGGGGCGGAACTAATGAAAAACTGTTTTTT
TRBJ2-4 | - | TRBV6-6 | TRBD1 | CASDAGGSVKNIQYF | TGTGCCAGCGATGCAGGGGGCAGCGTCAAAAACATTCAGTACTTC